This TCR beta chain was identified in a study of breast tumors, draining lymph nodes, adjacent tissues. Study-level findings and limits: That most tumor T cells come from lymph nodes remained unproven. Tumor and nontumor repertoires were significantly more similar in luminal-like than in basal-like breast cancer. Tumors had less TCR diversity than lymph nodes, more than nontumor tissue. Most tumor T cells seemingly derive from lymph node, then expand in tumor.

Trimming at V came to 1 base and at J to 14 bases, leaving 8 bases not matched to a gene. CDR1 SGHDT and CDR2 YYEEEE come from the germline V gene. This CDR3 has 12 residues. One entry per CDR3 protein results from TCRdb running MiXCR on the multiplex PCR reads. The sample consists of 17,000 or so distinct CDR3 sequences, 43% of them appearing once. On this clonotype: Its antigen is not known.

Sequencing used breast tumor tissue. This rearrangement joins TRBV5-6 to TRBJ2-5; 7 nucleotides agree with TRBD1. The sequence was collected from a female donor with breast cancer. Some clones in this sample may be carry-over from other donors' samples. CDR3: CASSLRGREPYF. CDR3 DNA sequence: TGTGCCAGCAGCTTGAGGGGGCGAGAGCCATACTTC.